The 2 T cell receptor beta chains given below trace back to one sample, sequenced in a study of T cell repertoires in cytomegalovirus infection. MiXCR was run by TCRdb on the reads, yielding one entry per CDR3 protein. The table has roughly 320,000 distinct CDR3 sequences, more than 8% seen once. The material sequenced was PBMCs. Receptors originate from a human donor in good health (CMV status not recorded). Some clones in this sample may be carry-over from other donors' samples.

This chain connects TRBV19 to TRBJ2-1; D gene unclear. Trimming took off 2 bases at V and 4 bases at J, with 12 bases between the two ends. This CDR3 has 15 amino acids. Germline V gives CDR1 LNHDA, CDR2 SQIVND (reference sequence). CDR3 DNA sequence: TGTGCCAGTAGTATATATAGTGCCCCATACAATGAGCAGTTCTTC. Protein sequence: CASSIYSAPYNEQFF.

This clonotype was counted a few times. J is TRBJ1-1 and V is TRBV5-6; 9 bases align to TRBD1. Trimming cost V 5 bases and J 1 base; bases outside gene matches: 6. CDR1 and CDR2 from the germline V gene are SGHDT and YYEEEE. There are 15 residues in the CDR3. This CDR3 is CASSETGGRNTEAFF. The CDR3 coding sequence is TGTGCCAGCAGTGAGACAGGGGGAAGGAACACTGAAGCTTTCTTT.